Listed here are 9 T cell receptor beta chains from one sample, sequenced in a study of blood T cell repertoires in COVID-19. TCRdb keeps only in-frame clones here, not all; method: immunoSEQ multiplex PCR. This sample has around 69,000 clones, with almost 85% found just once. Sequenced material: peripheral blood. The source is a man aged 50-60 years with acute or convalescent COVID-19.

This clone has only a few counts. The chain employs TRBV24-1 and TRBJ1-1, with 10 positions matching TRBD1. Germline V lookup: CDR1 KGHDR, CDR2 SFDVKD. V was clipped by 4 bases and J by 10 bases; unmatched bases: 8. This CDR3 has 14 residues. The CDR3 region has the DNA TGTGCCACCAGTGACCTAGGACAGGGGGTTGGAGCTTTCTTT. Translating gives CATSDLGQGVGAFF.

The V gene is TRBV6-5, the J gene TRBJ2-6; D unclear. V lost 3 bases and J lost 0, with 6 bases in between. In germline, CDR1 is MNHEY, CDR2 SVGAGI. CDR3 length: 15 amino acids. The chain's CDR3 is CASSYSSSGANVLTF. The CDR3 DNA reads TGTGCCAGCAGTTATAGTAGCTCTGGGGCCAACGTCCTGACTTTC.

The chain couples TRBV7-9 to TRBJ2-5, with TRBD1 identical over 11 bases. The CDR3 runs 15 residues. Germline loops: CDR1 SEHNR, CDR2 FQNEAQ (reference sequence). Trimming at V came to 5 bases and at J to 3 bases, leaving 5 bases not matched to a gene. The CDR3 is CASSPPGQGEETQYF. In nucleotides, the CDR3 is TGTGCCAGCAGCCCCCCGGGACAGGGGGAAGAGACCCAGTACTTC.

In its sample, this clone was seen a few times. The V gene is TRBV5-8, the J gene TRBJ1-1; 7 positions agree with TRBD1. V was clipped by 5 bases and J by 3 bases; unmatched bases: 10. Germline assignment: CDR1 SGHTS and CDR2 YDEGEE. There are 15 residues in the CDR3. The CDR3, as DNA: TGTGCCAGCAGTTCTGAACAGGGGCCCTACACTGAAGCTTTCTTT. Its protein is CASSSEQGPYTEAFF.

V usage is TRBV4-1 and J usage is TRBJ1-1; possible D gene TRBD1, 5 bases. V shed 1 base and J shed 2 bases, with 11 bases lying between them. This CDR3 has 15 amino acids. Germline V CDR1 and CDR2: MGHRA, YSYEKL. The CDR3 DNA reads TGCGCCAGCAGCCAAGTGGACAAGACTAACACTGAAGCTTTCTTT. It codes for CASSQVDKTNTEAFF.

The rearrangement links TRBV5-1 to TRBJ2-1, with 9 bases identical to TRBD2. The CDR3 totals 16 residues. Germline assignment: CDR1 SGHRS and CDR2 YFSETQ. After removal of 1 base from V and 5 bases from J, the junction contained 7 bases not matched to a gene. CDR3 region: CASSLRRGGQNNEQFF. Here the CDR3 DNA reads TGCGCCAGCAGCTTGAGGCGGGGGGGCCAGAACAATGAGCAGTTCTTC.

The CDR3 nucleotides are TGTGCCAGCAGCTTTGGTGAGGGACAGATAACGATCTATGGCTACACCTTC. Translation gives CASSFGEGQITIYGYTF. The chain has TRBV5-4 and TRBJ1-2, with 7 positions matching TRBD1. V lost 2 bases and J lost 4; bases outside the gene matches: 14. The CDR3 runs 17 residues. Germline V gene data show CDR1 as SGHNT and CDR2 as YYREEE (reference sequence).

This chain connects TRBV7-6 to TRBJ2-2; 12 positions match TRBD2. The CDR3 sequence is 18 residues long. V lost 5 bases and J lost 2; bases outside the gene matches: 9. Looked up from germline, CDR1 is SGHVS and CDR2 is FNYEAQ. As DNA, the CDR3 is TGTGCCAGCAGCCGCCGGGTACTAGCGGGGGGAAACACCGGGGAGCTGTTTTTT. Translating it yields CASSRRVLAGGNTGELFF. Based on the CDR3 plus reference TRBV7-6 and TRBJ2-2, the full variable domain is GAGVSQSPRYKVTKRGQDVALRCDPISGHVSLYWYRQALGQGPEFLTYFNYEAQQDKSGLPNDRFSAERPEGSISTLTIQRTEQRDSAMYRCASSRRVLAGGNTGELFFGEGSRLTVL.

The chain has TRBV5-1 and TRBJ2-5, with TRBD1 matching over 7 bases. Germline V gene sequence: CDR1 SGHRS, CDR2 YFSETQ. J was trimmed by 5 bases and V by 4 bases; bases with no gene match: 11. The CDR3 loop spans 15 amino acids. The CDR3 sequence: CASSLTQGEQETQYF. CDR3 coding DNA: TGCGCCAGCAGCCTTACTCAGGGGGAGCAGGAGACCCAGTACTTC.